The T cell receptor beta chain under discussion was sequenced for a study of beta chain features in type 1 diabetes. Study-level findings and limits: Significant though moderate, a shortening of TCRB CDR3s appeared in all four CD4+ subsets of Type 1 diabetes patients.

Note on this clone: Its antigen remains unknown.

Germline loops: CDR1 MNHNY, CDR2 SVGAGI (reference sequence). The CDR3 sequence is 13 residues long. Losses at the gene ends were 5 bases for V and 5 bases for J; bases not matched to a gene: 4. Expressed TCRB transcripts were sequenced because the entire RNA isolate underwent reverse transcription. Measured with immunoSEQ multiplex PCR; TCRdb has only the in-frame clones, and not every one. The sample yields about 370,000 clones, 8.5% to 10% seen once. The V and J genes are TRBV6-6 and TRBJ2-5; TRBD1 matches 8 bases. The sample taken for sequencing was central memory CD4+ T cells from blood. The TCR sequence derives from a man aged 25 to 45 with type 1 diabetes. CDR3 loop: CASSGQGAETQYF. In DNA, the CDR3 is TGTGCCAGCAGTGGACAGGGCGCGGAGACCCAGTACTTC.